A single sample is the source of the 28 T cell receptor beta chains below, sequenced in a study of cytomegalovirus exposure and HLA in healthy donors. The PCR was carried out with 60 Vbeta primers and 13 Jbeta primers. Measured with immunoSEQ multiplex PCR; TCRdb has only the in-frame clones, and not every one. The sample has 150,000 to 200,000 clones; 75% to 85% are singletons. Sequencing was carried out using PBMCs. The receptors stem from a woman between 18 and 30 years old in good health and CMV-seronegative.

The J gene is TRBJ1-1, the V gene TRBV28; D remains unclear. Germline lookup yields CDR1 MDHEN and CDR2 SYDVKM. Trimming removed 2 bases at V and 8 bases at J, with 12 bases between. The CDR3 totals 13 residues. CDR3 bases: TGTGCCAGCAGTTTACCCCCCCAGAGGGAAGCTTTCTTT. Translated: CASSLPPQREAFF.

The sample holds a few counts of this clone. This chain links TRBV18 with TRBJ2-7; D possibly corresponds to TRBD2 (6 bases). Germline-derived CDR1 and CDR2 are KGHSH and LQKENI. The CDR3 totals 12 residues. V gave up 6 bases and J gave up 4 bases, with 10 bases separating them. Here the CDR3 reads CASSGTEYEQYF. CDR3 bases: TGTGCCAGCTCCGGGACTGAATACGAGCAGTACTTC.

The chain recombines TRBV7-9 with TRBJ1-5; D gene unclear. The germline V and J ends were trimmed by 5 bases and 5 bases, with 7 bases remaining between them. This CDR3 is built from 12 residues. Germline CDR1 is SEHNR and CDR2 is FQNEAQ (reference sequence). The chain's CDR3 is CASSPLDQPQHF. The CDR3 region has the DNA TGTGCCAGCAGCCCCCTCGATCAGCCCCAGCATTTT. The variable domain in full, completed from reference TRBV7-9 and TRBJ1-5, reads DTGVSQNPRHKITKRGQNVTFRCDPISEHNRLYWYRQTLGQGPEFLTYFQNEAQLEKSRLLSDRFSAERPKGSFSTLEIQRTEQGDSAMYLCASSPLDQPQHFGDGTRLSIL.

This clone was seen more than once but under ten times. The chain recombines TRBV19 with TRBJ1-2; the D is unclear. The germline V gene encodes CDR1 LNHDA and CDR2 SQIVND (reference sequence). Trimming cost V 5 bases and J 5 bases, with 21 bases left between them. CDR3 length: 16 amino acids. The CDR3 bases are TGTGCCAGTAGTCCCCTTCTAAACCCTGGGAGGTATGGCTACACCTTC. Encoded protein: CASSPLLNPGRYGYTF.

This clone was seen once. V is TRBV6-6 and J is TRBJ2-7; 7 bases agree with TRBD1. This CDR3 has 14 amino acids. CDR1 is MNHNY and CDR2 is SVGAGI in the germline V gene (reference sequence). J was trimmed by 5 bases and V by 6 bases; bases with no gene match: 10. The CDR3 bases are TGTGCCAGCAGCCCAGCAGGGGGAGTACACGAGCAGTACTTC. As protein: CASSPAGGVHEQYF.

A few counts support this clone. CDR3 loop: CASSLGYGEGEQFF. In DNA, the CDR3 is TGTGCCAGCAGCTTAGGGTACGGGGAGGGTGAGCAGTTCTTC. The gene calls are TRBV7-9 and TRBJ2-1; TRBD2 agrees at 7 bases. The CDR3 is 14 residues long. Germline values: CDR1 SEHNR, CDR2 FQNEAQ (reference sequence). V lost 1 base, J lost 9 bases, and 6 bases stayed unmatched.

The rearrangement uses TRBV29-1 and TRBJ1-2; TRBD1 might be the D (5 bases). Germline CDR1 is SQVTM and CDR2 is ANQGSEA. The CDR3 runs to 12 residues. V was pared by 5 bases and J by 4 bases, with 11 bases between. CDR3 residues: CSVQAGSYGYTF. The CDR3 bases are TGCAGCGTTCAGGCAGGGTCCTATGGCTACACCTTC.

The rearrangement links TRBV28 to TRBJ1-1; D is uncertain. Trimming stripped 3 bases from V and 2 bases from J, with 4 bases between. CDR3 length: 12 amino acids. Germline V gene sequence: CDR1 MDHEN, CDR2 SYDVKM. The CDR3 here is CASSFPNTEAFF. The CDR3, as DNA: TGTGCCAGCAGTTTTCCAAACACTGAAGCTTTCTTT.

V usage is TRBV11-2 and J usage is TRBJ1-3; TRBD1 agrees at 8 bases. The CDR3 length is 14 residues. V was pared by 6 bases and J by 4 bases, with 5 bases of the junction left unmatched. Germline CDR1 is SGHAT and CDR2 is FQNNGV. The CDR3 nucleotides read TGTGCCAGCAGTTCCAGGGGGCAAGGAAACACCATATATTTT. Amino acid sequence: CASSSRGQGNTIYF.

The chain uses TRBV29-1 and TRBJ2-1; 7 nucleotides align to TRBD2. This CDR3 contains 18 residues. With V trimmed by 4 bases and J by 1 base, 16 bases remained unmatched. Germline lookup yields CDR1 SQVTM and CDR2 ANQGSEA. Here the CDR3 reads CSVVVREVIGSSYNEQFF. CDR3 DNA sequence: TGCAGCGTTGTTGTACGGGAGGTAATCGGATCGTCCTACAATGAGCAGTTCTTC.

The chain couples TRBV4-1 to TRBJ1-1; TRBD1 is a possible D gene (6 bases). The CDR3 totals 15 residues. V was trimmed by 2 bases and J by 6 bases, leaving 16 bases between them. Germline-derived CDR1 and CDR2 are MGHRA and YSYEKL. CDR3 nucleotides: TGCGCCAGCAGCCAACGGGACAAGCTTAAACCTGAAGCTTTCTTT. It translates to CASSQRDKLKPEAFF.

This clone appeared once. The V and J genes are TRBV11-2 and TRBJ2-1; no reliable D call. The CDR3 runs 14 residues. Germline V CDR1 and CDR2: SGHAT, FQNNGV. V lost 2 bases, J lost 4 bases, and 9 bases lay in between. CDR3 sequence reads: CASSLIHGYNEQFF. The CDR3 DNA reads TGTGCCAGCAGCTTAATTCACGGGTACAATGAGCAGTTCTTC.

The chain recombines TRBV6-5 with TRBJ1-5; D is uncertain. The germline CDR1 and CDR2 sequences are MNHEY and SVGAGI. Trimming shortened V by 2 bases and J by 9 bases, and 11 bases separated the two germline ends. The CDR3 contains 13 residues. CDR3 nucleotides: TGTGCCAGCAGTTACGGGGTTGAGGGGCCCCAGCATTTT. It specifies CASSYGVEGPQHF.

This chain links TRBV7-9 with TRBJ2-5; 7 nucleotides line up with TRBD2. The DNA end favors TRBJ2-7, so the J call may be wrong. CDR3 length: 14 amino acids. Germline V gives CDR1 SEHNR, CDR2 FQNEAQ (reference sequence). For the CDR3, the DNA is TGTGCCAGCAGCTTATCGGGGGGCTCCTACGAGCAGTACTTC. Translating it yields CASSLSGGSYEQYF.

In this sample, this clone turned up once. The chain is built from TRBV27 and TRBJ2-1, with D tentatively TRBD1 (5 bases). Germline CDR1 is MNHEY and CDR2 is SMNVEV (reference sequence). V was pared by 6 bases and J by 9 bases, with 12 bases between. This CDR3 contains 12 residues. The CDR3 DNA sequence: TGTGCCAGCAGCCAGGGTTCTGGTGAGCAGTTCTTC. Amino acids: CASSQGSGEQFF.

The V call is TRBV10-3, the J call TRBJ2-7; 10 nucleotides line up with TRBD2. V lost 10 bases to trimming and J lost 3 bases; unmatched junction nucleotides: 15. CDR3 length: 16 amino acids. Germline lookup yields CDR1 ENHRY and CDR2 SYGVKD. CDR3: CATSLEGLALYYEQYF. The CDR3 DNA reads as TGTGCCACCTCACTTGAGGGACTAGCGTTATACTACGAGCAGTACTTC.

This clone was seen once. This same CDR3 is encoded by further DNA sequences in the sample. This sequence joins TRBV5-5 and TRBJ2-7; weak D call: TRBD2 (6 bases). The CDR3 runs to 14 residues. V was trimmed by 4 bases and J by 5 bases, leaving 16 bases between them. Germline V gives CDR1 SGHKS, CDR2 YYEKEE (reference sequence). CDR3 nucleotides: TGTGCCAGCAGCATCCCTAGTGGAGGGGACGAGCAGTACTTC. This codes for CASSIPSGGDEQYF. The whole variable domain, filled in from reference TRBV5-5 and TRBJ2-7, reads DAGVTQSPTHLIKTRGQQVTLRCSPISGHKSVSWYQQVLGQGPQFIFQYYEKEERGRGNFPDRFSARQFPNYSSELNVNALLLGDSALYLCASSIPSGGDEQYFGPGTRLTVT.

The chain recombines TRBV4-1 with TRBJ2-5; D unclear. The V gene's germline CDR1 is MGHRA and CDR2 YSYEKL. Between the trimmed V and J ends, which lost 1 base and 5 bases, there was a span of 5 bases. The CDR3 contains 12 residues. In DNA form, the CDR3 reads TGCGCCAGCAGCCAAGGCGGCGAGACCCAGTACTTC. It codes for CASSQGGETQYF.

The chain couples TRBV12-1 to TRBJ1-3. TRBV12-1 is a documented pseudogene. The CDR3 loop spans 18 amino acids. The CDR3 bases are TGTGCCAGCAGCTTTATTGCGGCGGAAGAATTCTCTGGAAACACCATATATTTT. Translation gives CASSFIAAEEFSGNTIYF.

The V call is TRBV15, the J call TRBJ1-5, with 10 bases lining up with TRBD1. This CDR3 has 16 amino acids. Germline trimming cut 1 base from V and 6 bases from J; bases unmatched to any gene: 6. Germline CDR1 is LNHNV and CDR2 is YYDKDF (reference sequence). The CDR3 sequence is CATSRGDRTGGQPQHF. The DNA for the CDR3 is TGTGCCACCAGCAGAGGGGATAGGACAGGGGGTCAGCCCCAGCATTTT.

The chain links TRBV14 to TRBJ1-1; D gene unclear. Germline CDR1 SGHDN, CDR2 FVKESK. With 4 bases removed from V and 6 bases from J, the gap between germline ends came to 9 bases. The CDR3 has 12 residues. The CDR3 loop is CASSPSGAEAFF. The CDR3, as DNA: TGTGCCAGCAGCCCCAGCGGCGCTGAAGCTTTCTTT.

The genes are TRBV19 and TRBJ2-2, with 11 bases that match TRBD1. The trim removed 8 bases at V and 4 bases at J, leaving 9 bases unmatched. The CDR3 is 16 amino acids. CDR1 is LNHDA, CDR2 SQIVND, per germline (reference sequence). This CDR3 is CASSNSGTGGTGELFF. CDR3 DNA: TGTGCCAGTTCTAATTCCGGGACAGGGGGCACCGGGGAGCTGTTTTTT. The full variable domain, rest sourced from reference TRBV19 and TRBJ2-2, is DGGITQSPKYLFRKEGQNVTLSCEQNLNHDAMYWYRQDPGQGLRLIYYSQIVNDFQKGDIAEGYSVSREKKESFPLTVTSAQKNPTAFYLCASSNSGTGGTGELFFGEGSRLTVL.

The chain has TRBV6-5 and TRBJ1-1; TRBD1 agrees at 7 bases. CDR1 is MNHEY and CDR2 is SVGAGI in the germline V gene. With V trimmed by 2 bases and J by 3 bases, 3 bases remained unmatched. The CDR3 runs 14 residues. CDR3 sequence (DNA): TGTGCCAGCAGTTACAGGGGGCCGTACACTGAAGCTTTCTTT. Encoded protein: CASSYRGPYTEAFF.

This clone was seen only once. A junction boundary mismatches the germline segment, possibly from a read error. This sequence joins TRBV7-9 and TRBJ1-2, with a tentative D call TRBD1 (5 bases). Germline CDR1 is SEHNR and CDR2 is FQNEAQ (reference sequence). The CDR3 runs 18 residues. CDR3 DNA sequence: TGTTCCAGCAGCTTAGTCGGGACTACGCCCTCCTCTAACTATGGCTACACCTTC. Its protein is CSSSLVGTTPSSNYGYTF.

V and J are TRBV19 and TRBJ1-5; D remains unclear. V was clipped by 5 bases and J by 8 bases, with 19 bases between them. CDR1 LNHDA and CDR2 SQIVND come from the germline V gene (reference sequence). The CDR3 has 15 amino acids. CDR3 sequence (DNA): TGTGCCAGTAGTTTCTCTCGGGTGAGCACGAAGCCCCAGCATTTT. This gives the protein CASSFSRVSTKPQHF.

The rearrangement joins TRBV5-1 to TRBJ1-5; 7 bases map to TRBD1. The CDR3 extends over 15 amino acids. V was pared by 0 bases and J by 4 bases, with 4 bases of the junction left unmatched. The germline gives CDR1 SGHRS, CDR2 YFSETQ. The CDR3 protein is CASSLETGVNQPQHF. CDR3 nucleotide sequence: TGCGCCAGCAGCTTGGAAACAGGGGTGAATCAGCCCCAGCATTTT. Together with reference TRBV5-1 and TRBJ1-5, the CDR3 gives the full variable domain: KAGVTQTPRYLIKTRGQQVTLSCSPISGHRSVSWYQQTPGQGLQFLFEYFSETQRNKGNFPGRFSGRQFSNSRSEMNVSTLELGDSALYLCASSLETGVNQPQHFGDGTRLSIL.

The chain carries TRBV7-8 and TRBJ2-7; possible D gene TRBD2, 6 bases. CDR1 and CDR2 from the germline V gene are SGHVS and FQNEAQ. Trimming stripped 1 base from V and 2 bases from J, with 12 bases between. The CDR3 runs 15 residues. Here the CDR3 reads CASSLDAGTAYEQYF. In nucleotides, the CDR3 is TGTGCCAGCAGCTTAGATGCGGGGACGGCCTACGAGCAGTACTTC. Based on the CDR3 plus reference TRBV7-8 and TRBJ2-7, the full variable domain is GAGVSQSPRYKVAKRGQDVALRCDPISGHVSLFWYQQALGQGPEFLTYFQNEAQLDKSGLPSDRFFAERPEGSVSTLKIQRTQQEDSAVYLCASSLDAGTAYEQYFGPGTRLTVT.

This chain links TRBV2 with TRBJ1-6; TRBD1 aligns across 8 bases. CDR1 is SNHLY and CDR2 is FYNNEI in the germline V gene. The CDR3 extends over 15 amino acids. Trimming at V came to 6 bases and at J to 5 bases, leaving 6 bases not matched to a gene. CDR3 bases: TGTGCCAGCAGGACACAGGGGGGCGATAATTCACCCCTCCACTTT. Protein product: CASRTQGGDNSPLHF.